The rows below give T cell receptor beta chains drawn from one sample of a study of T cells after yellow fever vaccination. TCRdb re-analysed the 5' RACE reads in MiXCR, keeping a single row per CDR3 protein. The repertoire has about 510,000 distinct CDR3 sequences, around a fifth of them found once; the top ten carry about 16%. The material was PBMCs, obtained around 3 weeks after the first yellow fever vaccination. The origin of the receptors is a man younger than 35 who received the YFV17D yellow fever vaccine. Each CDR3 is given without its conserved first and last residue. The order of the fields is CDR3 protein, D gene, J gene, V gene. D genes are given only for firm matches.

ASSRGGSETQY . TRBJ2-5 TRBV18
ASSVDPLESTEAF . TRBJ1-1 TRBV9
SARGTSGSGNTIY . TRBJ1-3 TRBV20-1
SVGLGRNTEAF . TRBJ1-1 TRBV29-1
AISESRTSGGPTDTQY TRBD2 TRBJ2-3 TRBV10-3
SAGPHGRAKNIQY . TRBJ2-4 TRBV20-1
ASSEEVSSYNEQF . TRBJ2-1 TRBV6-1
SARDLDRGRNIQY TRBD1 TRBJ2-4 TRBV20-1
ASSFQGSYGYT . TRBJ1-2 TRBV12-3/TRBV12-4
ASSLASAQETQY . TRBJ2-5 TRBV7-9
ASSWRRADTGELF . TRBJ2-2 TRBV7-9
SATGGNQPQH . TRBJ1-5 TRBV20-1
ASSLQTGEVSPLH TRBD1 TRBJ1-6 TRBV5-1
ASSLLTYEQY . TRBJ2-7 TRBV6-2/TRBV6-3
ASSVRGRGANEQF . TRBJ2-1 TRBV9
ASSESGAGTDTQY . TRBJ2-3 TRBV10-2
ASSWDRNQPQH TRBD1 TRBJ1-5 TRBV6-5
ASSQDFRQGTQY TRBD1 TRBJ2-5 TRBV3-1
ASSLFAGETQY . TRBJ2-5 TRBV7-6
ASRRVVVTEAF . TRBJ1-1 TRBV27